The entry that follows covers one T cell receptor (beta chain) sequence. Its specificity is not known. The data derive from a study of shared clonotypes between healthy human individuals. Whole-study findings and limits: Deeper or shallower sequencing was expected to change how clonotypes are shared among donors.

Several immunoSEQ 96-well plates shared each subset's DNA, each plate a replicate. Replicate PCRs for sorted subsets used about 200 ng DNA; this equaled 33,000 or so T cell genomes. TCRdb's table, derived via immunoSEQ multiplex PCR, lists solely in-frame clones and lacks some. The sample has some 980,000 clones; around three quarters are singletons. The CDR3 has 14 residues. The germline V and J ends were trimmed by 4 bases and 5 bases, with 14 bases remaining between them. Per germline, CDR1 SEHNR and CDR2 FQNEAQ (reference sequence). The chain carries TRBV7-9 and TRBJ2-5; D not certain. The sequencing input was memory CD4+ T cells sorted from blood. Described subset: CD45RA-negative fraction. This receptor was identified in a young man in good health. The CDR3 here is CASSWVGSGETQYF. In DNA, the CDR3 is TGTGCCAGCAGCTGGGTGGGGTCCGGGGAGACCCAGTACTTC. Variable domain in full (rest from reference TRBV7-9 and TRBJ2-5): DTGVSQNPRHKITKRGQNVTFRCDPISEHNRLYWYRQTLGQGPEFLTYFQNEAQLEKSRLLSDRFSAERPKGSFSTLEIQRTEQGDSAMYLCASSWVGSGETQYFGPGTRLLVL.